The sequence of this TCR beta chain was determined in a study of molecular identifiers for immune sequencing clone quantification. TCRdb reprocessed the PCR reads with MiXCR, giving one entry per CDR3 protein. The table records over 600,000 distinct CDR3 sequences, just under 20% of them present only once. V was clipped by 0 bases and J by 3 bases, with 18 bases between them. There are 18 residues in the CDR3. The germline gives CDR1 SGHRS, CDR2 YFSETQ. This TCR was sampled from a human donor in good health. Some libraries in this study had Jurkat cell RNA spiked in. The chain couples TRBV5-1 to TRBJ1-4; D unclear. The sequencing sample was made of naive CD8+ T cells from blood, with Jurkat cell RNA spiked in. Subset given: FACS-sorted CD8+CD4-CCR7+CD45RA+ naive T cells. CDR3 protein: CASSLVLGRGTANEKLFF. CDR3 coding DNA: TGCGCCAGCAGCTTGGTTCTCGGGCGGGGAACAGCTAATGAAAAACTGTTTTTT.